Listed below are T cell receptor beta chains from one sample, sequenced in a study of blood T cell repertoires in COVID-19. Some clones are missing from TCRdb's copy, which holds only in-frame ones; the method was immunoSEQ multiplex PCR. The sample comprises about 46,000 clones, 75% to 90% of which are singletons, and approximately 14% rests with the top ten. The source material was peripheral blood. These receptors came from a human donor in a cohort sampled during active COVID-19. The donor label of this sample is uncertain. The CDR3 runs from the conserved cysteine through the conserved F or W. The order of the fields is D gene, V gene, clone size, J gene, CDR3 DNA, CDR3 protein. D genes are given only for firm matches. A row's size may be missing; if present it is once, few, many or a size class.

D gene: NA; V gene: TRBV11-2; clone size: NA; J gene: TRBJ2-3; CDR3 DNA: TGTGCCAGCAGCTTGGGGGACATGGGAAGCACAGATACGCAGTATTTT; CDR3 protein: CASSLGDMGSTDTQYF
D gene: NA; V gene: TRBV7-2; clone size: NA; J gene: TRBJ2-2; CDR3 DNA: TGTGCCAGCAGGAACTTGGGAGGATCCGGGGAGCTGTTTTTT; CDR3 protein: CASRNLGGSGELFF
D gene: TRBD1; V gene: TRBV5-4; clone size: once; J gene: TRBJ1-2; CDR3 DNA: TGTGCCAGCAGCTTGGGCCGGGACAGGGAGGGCTACACCTTC; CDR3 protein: CASSLGRDREGYTF
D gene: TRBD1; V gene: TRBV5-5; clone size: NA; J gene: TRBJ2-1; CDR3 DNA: TGTGCCAGCAGCATAGCCGGGACAGCGGTCAATGAGCAGTTCTTC; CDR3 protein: CASSIAGTAVNEQFF
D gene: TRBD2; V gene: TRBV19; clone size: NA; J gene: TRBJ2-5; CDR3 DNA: TGTGCCAGTAGTCAGCGGGGGTCCCAAGAGACCCAGTACTTC; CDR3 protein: CASSQRGSQETQYF
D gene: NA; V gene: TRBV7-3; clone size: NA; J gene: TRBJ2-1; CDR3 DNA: TGTGCCAGCAGCTTACAACCACAAGGGGTCAATGAGCAGTTCTTC; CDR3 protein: CASSLQPQGVNEQFF
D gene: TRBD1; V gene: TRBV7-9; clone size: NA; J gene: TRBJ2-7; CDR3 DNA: TGTGCCAGCAGCTTAGGCGACAGGGTCTACGAGCAGTACTTC; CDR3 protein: CASSLGDRVYEQYF
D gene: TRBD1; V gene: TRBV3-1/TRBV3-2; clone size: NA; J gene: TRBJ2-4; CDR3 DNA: TGTGCCAGCACCCCACGCCCCGGGACAGGGGGCCGGAACATTCAGTACTTC; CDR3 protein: CASTPRPGTGGRNIQYF
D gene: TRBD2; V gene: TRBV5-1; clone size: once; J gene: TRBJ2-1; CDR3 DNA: TGCGCCAGCTCTTGGACTAGCGGAAATGAGCAGTTCTTC; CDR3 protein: CASSWTSGNEQFF
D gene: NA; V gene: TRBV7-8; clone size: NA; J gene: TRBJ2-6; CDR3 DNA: TGTGCCAGCAGTGAGTCATACTCTGGGGCCAACGTCCTGACTTTC; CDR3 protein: CASSESYSGANVLTF
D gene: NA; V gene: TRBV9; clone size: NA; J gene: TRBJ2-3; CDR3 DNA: TGTGCCAGCAGGAAAACCCCAGGGGCCACAGATACGCAGTATTTT; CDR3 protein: CASRKTPGATDTQYF
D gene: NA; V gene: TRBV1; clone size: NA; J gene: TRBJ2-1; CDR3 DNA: TGCACCAGCAGCCAGGGACAGGGGGCTAGGAATGAGCAGTTCTTC; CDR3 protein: CTSSQGQGARNEQFF
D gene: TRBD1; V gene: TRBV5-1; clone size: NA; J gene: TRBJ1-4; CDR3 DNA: TGCGCCAGCAGCTCCCAGACAGGGAATGAAAAACTGTTTTTT; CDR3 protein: CASSSQTGNEKLFF
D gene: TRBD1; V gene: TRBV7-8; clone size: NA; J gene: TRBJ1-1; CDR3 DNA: TGTGCCAGCAGCCCTGGGACAGGAAAGAACACTGAAGCTTTCTTT; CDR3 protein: CASSPGTGKNTEAFF
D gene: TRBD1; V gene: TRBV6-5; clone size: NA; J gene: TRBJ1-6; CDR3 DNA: TGTGCCAGCAGCCCCCAGGGGGCACCCCTCCACTTT; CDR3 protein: CASSPQGAPLHF
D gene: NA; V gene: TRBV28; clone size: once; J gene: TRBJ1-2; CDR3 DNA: TGTGCCAGCAATGAATTTGGAAAAGGAGCTAACTATGGCTACACCTTC; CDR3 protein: CASNEFGKGANYGYTF
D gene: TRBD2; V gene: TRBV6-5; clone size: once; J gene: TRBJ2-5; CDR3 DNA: TGTGCCAGCAGCTACTCTAGCGGGGGGGTCCAAGAGACCCAGTACTTC; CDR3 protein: CASSYSSGGVQETQYF
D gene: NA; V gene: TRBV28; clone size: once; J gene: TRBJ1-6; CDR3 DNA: TGTGCCAGCAACCCCAGTCAAAGAGGTTCACCCCTCCACTTT; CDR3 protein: CASNPSQRGSPLHF
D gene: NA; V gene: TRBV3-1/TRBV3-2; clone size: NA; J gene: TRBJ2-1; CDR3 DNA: TGTGCCAGCAGCCAAGATGGTGGCACGCCCGATGAGCAGTTCTTC; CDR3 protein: CASSQDGGTPDEQFF
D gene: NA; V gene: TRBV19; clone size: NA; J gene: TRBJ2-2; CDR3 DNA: TGTGCCAGTAGTATAGGAGCGACCGGGGAGCTGTTTTTT; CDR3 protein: CASSIGATGELFF
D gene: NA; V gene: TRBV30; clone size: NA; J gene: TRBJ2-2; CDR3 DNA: TGTGCCTGGAGTGTACGGCGGGGGAACACCGGGGAGCTGTTTTTT; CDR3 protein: CAWSVRRGNTGELFF
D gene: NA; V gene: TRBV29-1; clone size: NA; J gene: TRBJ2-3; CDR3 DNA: TGCAGCGTTGAAACGGCGGGGACAGATACGCAGTATTTT; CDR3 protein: CSVETAGTDTQYF
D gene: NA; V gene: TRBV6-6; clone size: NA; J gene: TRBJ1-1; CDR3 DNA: TGTGCCAGCAGCGGCGAGGGGGGGAAGAACACTGAAGCTTTCTTT; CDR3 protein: CASSGEGGKNTEAFF